This TCR beta chain emerged from a study of shared clonotypes between healthy human individuals. Trimming at V came to 5 bases and at J to 0 bases, leaving 4 bases not matched to a gene. CDR3 length: 14 amino acids. Germline V gene data show CDR1 as LNHDA and CDR2 as SQIVND (reference sequence). Regarding the study as a whole: Relative to memory subsets, naive subsets generally showed larger estimated richness.

About this clone itself: Its antigen is still unknown.

Clones were read by immunoSEQ multiplex PCR, and TCRdb kept only the in-frame ones, dropping some. Of roughly 320,000 clones in the sample, roughly 84% were seen once. The sample was memory CD8+ T cells sorted from blood. Subset specified: CD45RO+ cells pooled with CCR7-negative TemRA cells. J is TRBJ2-7 and V is TRBV19; 7 positions agree with TRBD1. The TCR originated in a man between 18 and 35 years old in good health. The CDR3 bases are TGTGCCAGTAGTCCAGGGGACAGCTCCTACGAGCAGTACTTC. This gives the protein CASSPGDSSYEQYF.